The present T cell receptor beta chain was sequenced within a study of blood T cell repertoires in COVID-19. The wider study: The cDNA or gDNA used as material had been derived from T cells, B-cell-depleted T cells, or PBMCs.

V was clipped by 6 bases and J by 5 bases, with 22 bases between them. From germline, CDR1 is LNHDA and CDR2 SQIVND (reference sequence). CDR3 length: 16 residues. Cohorts were determined from participant-reported clinical history. Assay: immunoSEQ multiplex PCR; the TCRdb copy retains only in-frame clones and omits some. The repertoire holds about 20,000 clones, with approximately 88% as singletons. The chain is built from TRBV19 and TRBJ2-5; possibly TRBD2 for D (7 bases). Sequencing was done on a sample of PBMCs or T cells enriched from blood (not recorded which). The receptor was derived from a woman in her 30s who had recovered from COVID-19. The CDR3 region has the DNA TGTGCCAGTAGATTGGGGAAAGGGGGGGCCCTTGAGACCCAGTACTTC. Its protein is CASRLGKGGALETQYF.